What follows are 16 T cell receptor beta chains derived from one specimen sequenced in a study of T-cell reconstitution after alpha-beta-depleted transplantation in children (dated by TCRdb to 2015 to 2016). The method behind the library was PCR. Sequencing took place on an Illumina HiSeq 2500. To normalize quantification of the TCRbeta repertoire, the TCR libraries were built with molecular barcoding that relied on unique molecular identifiers. TCRdb reprocessed the public reads (quality trimming at Q25 with fastp, clone calling with MiXCR) and kept in-frame beta chains. Here each entry gathers all rows of one CDR3 protein and keeps the most common genes and DNA. Here the sample has about 22,000 distinct CDR3 sequences; roughly 10% occur a single time. 20% to 25% of the sample is taken by the ten largest. The material sequenced was PBMCs from the stem cell graft donor, taken from the stem cell graft. All receptors derive from a human donor who donated a stem cell graft to a child with chronic granulomatous disease.

The rearrangement uses TRBV5-1 and TRBJ2-2; tentatively, D is TRBD1 (5 bases). The CDR3 has 15 amino acids. The germline gives CDR1 SGHRS, CDR2 YFSETQ. V shed 0 bases and J shed 6 bases, with 12 bases lying between them. CDR3 loop: CASSLVSQTAGELFF. The CDR3, as DNA: TGCGCCAGCAGCTTGGTGAGCCAGACAGCCGGGGAGCTGTTTTTT.

The rearrangement joins TRBV12-3 or TRBV12-4 to TRBJ1-4; D is perhaps TRBD1 (5 bases). V shed 3 bases and J shed 8 bases, with 13 bases lying between them. The CDR3 covers 14 residues. DNA of the CDR3: TGTGCCAGCAGTTTGGTCAGGGAAGGCGAAAAACTGTTTTTT. Protein: CASSLVREGEKLFF.

There are many counts of this clonotype. The CDR3 DNA sequence: TGTGCCAGCAGCCGACTGGGACAGCCGAACTATGGCTACACCTTC. Translation gives CASSRLGQPNYGYTF. V is TRBV7-2 and J is TRBJ1-2, with 7 positions matching TRBD1. The V gene end was trimmed by 5 bases and the J gene end by 2 bases; junction bases not matched to a gene: 8. CDR1 is SGHTA and CDR2 is FQGNSA in the germline V gene. The CDR3 totals 15 residues.

The sample holds many counts of this clonotype. The V gene is TRBV28, the J gene TRBJ2-1; D remains unclear. The CDR3 extends over 13 amino acids. Trimming removed 3 bases from V and 4 bases from J, with 7 bases in between. CDR1 is MDHEN, CDR2 SYDVKM, per germline. CDR3 coding DNA: TGTGCCAGCAGTTTTACAGAATACAATGAGCAGTTCTTC. Translating gives CASSFTEYNEQFF.

This clonotype was seen many times. The gene calls are TRBV7-7 and TRBJ2-5; a possible D gene is TRBD1 (6 bases). Trimming pared 3 bases from V and 2 bases from J, leaving 22 bases between. The CDR3 is made up of 18 amino acids. The germline gives CDR1 SSHAT, CDR2 FNYEAQ (reference sequence). As DNA, the CDR3 is TGTGCCAGCAGCTTGCCGGTGGTGGGACAAAGCCAACAAGAGACCCAGTACTTC. It specifies CASSLPVVGQSQQETQYF.

In its sample, this clonotype was seen many times. This sequence joins TRBV3-1 and TRBJ2-7, with a weak D call TRBD1 (6 bases). Germline CDR1 and CDR2: LGHDT and YNNKEL (reference sequence). CDR3 size: 16 residues. V gave up 1 base and J gave up 2 bases, with 15 bases separating them. The CDR3 here is CASSQAVGGTTYEQYF. The CDR3 DNA is TGTGCCAGCAGCCAAGCCGTAGGGGGAACGACCTACGAGCAGTACTTC.

This clonotype was observed many times. V gene TRBV20-1 combines with J gene TRBJ2-5, with D possibly called TRBD1 or TRBD2 (5 bases each). The germline V gene has CDR1 DFQATT and CDR2 SNEGSKA (reference sequence). The CDR3 has 14 amino acids. The germline V and J ends were trimmed by 0 bases and 1 base, with 9 bases remaining between them. CDR3 loop: CSARDGTTQETQYF. The CDR3 DNA reads TGCAGTGCTAGAGACGGGACCACCCAAGAGACCCAGTACTTC.

V is TRBV20-1 and J is TRBJ2-1, with unresolved D. This CDR3 region has 16 residues. Germline CDR1 is DFQATT and CDR2 is SNEGSKA (reference sequence). V was pared by 3 bases and J by 1 base, with 16 bases between. CDR3 amino acids: CSARTSRHASYNEQFF. CDR3 DNA: TGCAGTGCTAGGACCTCCAGGCACGCTTCCTACAATGAGCAGTTCTTC.

This clonotype was counted many times. This chain connects TRBV9 to TRBJ2-2, with D unclear. The CDR3 runs 12 residues. The V end lost 3 bases, the J end lost 8 bases, and 8 bases lay between the germline ends. The V gene's germline CDR1 is SGDLS and CDR2 YYNGEE. The CDR3 here is CASSALIGELFF. The CDR3 nucleotides are TGTGCCAGCAGCGCCTTGATAGGGGAGCTGTTTTTT. Filled out from reference TRBV9 and TRBJ2-2, the complete variable domain reads DSGVTQTPKHLITATGQRVTLRCSPRSGDLSVYWYQQSLDQGLQFLIQYYNGEERAKGNILERFSAQQFPDLHSELNLSSLELGDSALYFCASSALIGELFFGEGSRLTVL.

This clonotype was counted many times. The chain is built from TRBV6-5 and TRBJ1-1; D gene unclear. The CDR3 has 13 amino acids. Looked up from germline, CDR1 is MNHEY and CDR2 is SVGAGI. Trimming took off 2 bases at V and 5 bases at J, with 9 bases between the two ends. The CDR3 DNA reads as TGTGCCAGCAGTTACCCAGGACGAACTGAAGCTTTCTTT. Translation gives CASSYPGRTEAFF.

This clonotype appeared many times. The chain is built from TRBV3-1 and TRBJ2-7; a weak D match, TRBD2 (5 bases). This CDR3 has 19 residues. CDR1 and CDR2 from the germline V gene are LGHDT and YNNKEL (reference sequence). Trimming cost V 0 bases and J 0 bases, with 21 bases left between them. The CDR3 reads CASSQDFVPGRVSSYEQYF. The CDR3 bases are TGTGCCAGCAGCCAAGATTTCGTTCCGGGAAGGGTTAGCTCCTACGAGCAGTACTTC.

The table lists this clonotype with many counts. The chain has TRBV5-1 and TRBJ2-7, with D hard to call. Trimming stripped 0 bases from V and 0 bases from J, with 7 bases between. Germline V lookup: CDR1 SGHRS, CDR2 YFSETQ. CDR3 size: 14 residues. The CDR3 region has the DNA TGCGCCAGCAGCTTGGAAGGTTTCTCCTACGAGCAGTACTTC. Translation gives CASSLEGFSYEQYF.

Many counts were recorded for this clonotype. This rearrangement joins TRBV24-1 to TRBJ2-2, with D perhaps assigned TRBD1 or TRBD2 (6 bases each). The V end lost 4 bases, the J end lost 0 bases, and 11 bases lay between the germline ends. CDR3 size: 16 residues. From germline, CDR1 is KGHDR and CDR2 SFDVKD. CDR3: CATSDPGGPNTGELFF. CDR3 DNA: TGTGCCACCAGTGACCCCGGGGGCCCGAACACCGGGGAGCTGTTTTTT.

At least ten counts were recorded for this clonotype. The chain couples TRBV5-1 to TRBJ1-1, with 9 bases that match TRBD1. The V gene end was trimmed by 3 bases and the J gene end by 4 bases; junction bases not matched to a gene: 4. Per germline, CDR1 SGHRS and CDR2 YFSETQ. The CDR3 loop spans 14 amino acids. The CDR3 DNA sequence: TGCGCCAGCAGCTGGGGGACAGGGAGCACTGAAGCTTTCTTT. This translates into CASSWGTGSTEAFF.

At least ten counts were recorded for this clonotype. The rearrangement links TRBV9 to TRBJ2-7; possibly TRBD1 or TRBD2 for D (6 bases each). The CDR3 loop spans 13 amino acids. Trimming removed 4 bases at V and 5 bases at J, with 13 bases between. Germline V gene sequence: CDR1 SGDLS, CDR2 YYNGEE. The CDR3 here is CASSSSGEDEQYF. DNA of the CDR3: TGTGCCAGCAGCTCATCAGGGGAGGACGAGCAGTACTTC.

This clonotype was detected ten times or more. Compared with germline, one end of the junction differs, possibly owing to a read error. The chain carries TRBV7-9 and TRBJ2-7, with unresolved D. Germline CDR1 and CDR2: SEHNR and FQNEAQ (reference sequence). The CDR3 has 10 residues. The CDR3 DNA reads TGTGCCAGCAGCTCGCAGAGTGCCGACTTC. Translation: CASSSQSADF.